What follows are 4 T cell receptor beta chains derived from one specimen sequenced in a study of T cell responses to AZD1222 COVID-19 vaccine. Clones were read by immunoSEQ multiplex PCR, and TCRdb kept only the in-frame ones, dropping some. Seen here are 150,000 to 200,000 clones, about 90% observed once, and the top ten hold 1.1%. The sequenced sample was peripheral blood, obtained 28 days after the second AZD1222 dose. Receptors originate from an adult who received the AZD1222 COVID-19 vaccine.

The rearrangement uses TRBV11-2 and TRBJ1-6, with D perhaps matching TRBD1 (5 bases). The CDR3 contains 18 residues. V gave up 5 bases and J gave up 0 bases, with 17 bases separating them. From germline, CDR1 is SGHAT and CDR2 FQNNGV. For the CDR3, the DNA is TGTGCCAGCAGCAACTCCTCAGGGACGAGCTCCTATAATTCACCCCTCCACTTT. Translating gives CASSNSSGTSSYNSPLHF.

CDR3 sequence: CSASAGGWMSNQPQHF. The CDR3 DNA sequence: TGCAGTGCTAGTGCAGGGGGCTGGATGAGCAATCAGCCCCAGCATTTT. This sequence joins TRBV20-1 and TRBJ1-5; 8 positions agree with TRBD1. CDR1 is DFQATT, CDR2 SNEGSKA, per germline (reference sequence). The CDR3 runs 16 residues. V was pared by 3 bases and J by 1 base, with 8 bases of the junction left unmatched.

The chain recombines TRBV6-6 with TRBJ2-7; D not resolved. The CDR3 has 15 residues. CDR1 and CDR2 from the germline V gene are MNHNY and SVGAGI (reference sequence). The ends were cut back, 0 bases at V and 2 bases at J, with 11 bases in the middle. Here the CDR3 DNA reads TGTGCCAGCAGTTACTCGGAATACGGTCCCTACGAGCAGTACTTC. It translates to CASSYSEYGPYEQYF.

This clone was seen just once. The chain links TRBV27 to TRBJ1-1, with D unresolved. The CDR3 contains 13 residues. From germline, CDR1 is MNHEY and CDR2 SMNVEV (reference sequence). The ends were cut back, 3 bases at V and 1 base at J, with 6 bases in the middle. The CDR3 spells CASSFQWNTEAFF. In nucleotides, the CDR3 is TGTGCCAGCAGTTTTCAGTGGAACACTGAAGCTTTCTTT.